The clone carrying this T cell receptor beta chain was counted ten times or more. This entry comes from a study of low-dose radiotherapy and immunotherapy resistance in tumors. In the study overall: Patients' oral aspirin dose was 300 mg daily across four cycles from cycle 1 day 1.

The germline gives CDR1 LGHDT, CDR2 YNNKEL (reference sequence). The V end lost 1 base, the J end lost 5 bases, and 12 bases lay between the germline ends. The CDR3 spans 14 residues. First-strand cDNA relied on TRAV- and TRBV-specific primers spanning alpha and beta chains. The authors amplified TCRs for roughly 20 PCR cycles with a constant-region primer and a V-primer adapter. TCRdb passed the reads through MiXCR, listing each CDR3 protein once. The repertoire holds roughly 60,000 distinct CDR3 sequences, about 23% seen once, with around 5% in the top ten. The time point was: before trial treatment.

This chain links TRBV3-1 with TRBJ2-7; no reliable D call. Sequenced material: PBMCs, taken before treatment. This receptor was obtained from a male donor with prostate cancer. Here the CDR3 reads CASSQAASLHEQYF. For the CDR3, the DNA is TGTGCCAGCAGCCAAGCCGCTAGTCTCCACGAGCAGTACTTC.